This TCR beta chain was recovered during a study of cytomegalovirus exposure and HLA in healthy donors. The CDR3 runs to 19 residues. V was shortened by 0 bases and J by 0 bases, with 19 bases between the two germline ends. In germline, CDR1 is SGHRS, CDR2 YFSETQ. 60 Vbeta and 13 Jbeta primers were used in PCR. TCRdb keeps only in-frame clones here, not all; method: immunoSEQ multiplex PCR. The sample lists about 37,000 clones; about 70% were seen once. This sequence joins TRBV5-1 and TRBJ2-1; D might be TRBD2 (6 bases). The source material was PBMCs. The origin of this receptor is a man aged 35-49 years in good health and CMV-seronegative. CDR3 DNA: TGCGCCAGCAGCTTGGGCTTGGGAGGAACTTTAGACTCCTACAATGAGCAGTTCTTC. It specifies CASSLGLGGTLDSYNEQFF. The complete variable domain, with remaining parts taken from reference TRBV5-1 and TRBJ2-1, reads KAGVTQTPRYLIKTRGQQVTLSCSPISGHRSVSWYQQTPGQGLQFLFEYFSETQRNKGNFPGRFSGRQFSNSRSEMNVSTLELGDSALYLCASSLGLGGTLDSYNEQFFGPGTRLTVL.